The rows below give T cell receptor beta chains drawn from one sample of a study of T cells in Graves' hyperthyroidism and ophthalmopathy. TCRdb used MiXCR to reprocess the multiplex PCR reads, holding one entry per CDR3 protein. The repertoire consists of almost 600,000 distinct CDR3 sequences, with around 13% occurring once and the leading ten covering under 7%. Sequencing was done on a sample of blood. These receptor sequences come from a woman under 40 with Graves' hyperthyroidism that later progressed to Graves' ophthalmopathy. The CDR3 runs from the conserved cysteine through the conserved F or W. Each record gives: J gene, D gene, clone size, V gene, CDR3 DNA, CDR3 protein. D genes are given only for firm matches. Some rows mark clone size as missing; the rest say once, few, many or name a class of expanded clone.

J gene: TRBJ2-1
D gene: NA
clone size: NA
V gene: TRBV20-1
CDR3 DNA: TGCAGTGCTAGAGATTCCTACGGGACTTCCCCTTACCTTTACAATGAGCAGTTCTTC
CDR3 protein: CSARDSYGTSPYLYNEQFF

J gene: TRBJ2-1
D gene: TRBD1
clone size: NA
V gene: TRBV5-1
CDR3 DNA: TGCGCCAGCAGCTTGCGTGGACAGGGACGGGAGCAGTTCTTC
CDR3 protein: CASSLRGQGREQFF

J gene: TRBJ2-1
D gene: TRBD2
clone size: once
V gene: TRBV27
CDR3 DNA: TGTGCCAGCAGTTTATTCGGGACTAGCGGTGGGAATGAGCAGTTCTTC
CDR3 protein: CASSLFGTSGGNEQFF

J gene: TRBJ2-1
D gene: NA
clone size: many
V gene: TRBV19
CDR3 DNA: TGTGCCAGTAGTGGACCGGGAGCCTACAATGAGCAGTTCTTC
CDR3 protein: CASSGPGAYNEQFF

J gene: TRBJ1-3
D gene: TRBD1
clone size: few
V gene: TRBV28
CDR3 DNA: TGTGCCAGCAGTTGGGCGACAGGGTCGAGAAACACCATATATTTT
CDR3 protein: CASSWATGSRNTIYF

J gene: TRBJ2-1
D gene: NA
clone size: NA
V gene: TRBV24-1
CDR3 DNA: TGTGCCACCAGTGATCCCCGGACAGGGAGGGATGAGCAGTTCTTC
CDR3 protein: CATSDPRTGRDEQFF

J gene: TRBJ2-7
D gene: TRBD2
clone size: NA
V gene: TRBV19
CDR3 DNA: TGTGCCAGTAGTATGCGGGGGGCACTACGGGGCTCAACTGGTCTCGAGCAGTACTTC
CDR3 protein: CASSMRGALRGSTGLEQYF

J gene: TRBJ1-6
D gene: TRBD1
clone size: many
V gene: TRBV9
CDR3 DNA: TGTGCCAGCAGCCAAACCCCCCGGACAGGCACAAATTCACCCCTCCACTTT
CDR3 protein: CASSQTPRTGTNSPLHF

J gene: TRBJ2-7
D gene: NA
clone size: many
V gene: TRBV27
CDR3 DNA: TGTGCCAGCAGTTCGGGACAACAGACCCCCTACGAGCAGTACTTC
CDR3 protein: CASSSGQQTPYEQYF

J gene: TRBJ2-5
D gene: TRBD1
clone size: few
V gene: TRBV18
CDR3 DNA: TGTGCCAGCTCCCCTCAAAGACAGGGGGAGACCCAGTACTTC
CDR3 protein: CASSPQRQGETQYF

J gene: TRBJ2-7
D gene: NA
clone size: many
V gene: TRBV30
CDR3 DNA: TGTGCCTGGAATTCGAAGGAGGGGAGCCTGTACGAGCAGTACTTC
CDR3 protein: CAWNSKEGSLYEQYF

J gene: TRBJ2-2
D gene: NA
clone size: many
V gene: TRBV5-8
CDR3 DNA: TGTGCCAGCAGCTTAGTGGGGACCGGGGAGCTGTTTTTT
CDR3 protein: CASSLVGTGELFF

J gene: TRBJ1-2
D gene: TRBD1
clone size: few
V gene: TRBV29-1
CDR3 DNA: TGCAGCGTTACCTCCGGTCAGCCGACAGGGGGCTATGGCTACACCTTC
CDR3 protein: CSVTSGQPTGGYGYTF

J gene: TRBJ1-3
D gene: NA
clone size: NA
V gene: TRBV20-1
CDR3 DNA: TGCAGTGCTAGCGGCAGGGACACTACCCAACGGAGAACCATATATTTT
CDR3 protein: CSASGRDTTQRRTIYF

J gene: TRBJ1-1
D gene: TRBD1
clone size: many
V gene: TRBV18
CDR3 DNA: TGTGCCAGCTCACCAAGGGGGCTTGGGACCAACACTGAAGCTTTCTTT
CDR3 protein: CASSPRGLGTNTEAFF

J gene: TRBJ2-6
D gene: TRBD1
clone size: NA
V gene: TRBV20-1
CDR3 DNA: TGCAGTGCTCCGACAGGGAGCTCTGGGGCCAACGTCCTGACTTTC
CDR3 protein: CSAPTGSSGANVLTF